This section outlines one TCR beta chain sequence together with its context. V shed 2 bases and J 2 bases; nucleotides not matched to a gene: 10. This CDR3 spans 16 amino acids. Germline CDR1 reads SGHRS; CDR2 reads YFSETQ. Assay used: immunoSEQ multiplex PCR; TCRdb lists only in-frame clones, some missing. Here the sample spans roughly 150,000 clones, 88% being singletons. The sample originates from a study of control samples from healthy donors and cancer patients. Sequencing was done on a sample of blood. The chain links TRBV5-1 to TRBJ2-7, with TRBD1 identical over 7 bases. The clonotype comes from a man aged 18-30 years in good health. The CDR3 DNA follows: TGCGCCAGCAGCTTAGACAGGGCGTCTCCTGCCTACGAGCAGTACTTC. Its protein product is CASSLDRASPAYEQYF.